This TCR beta chain was observed in a study of response to subunit inactivated influenza vaccine. The V gene end was trimmed by 5 bases and the J gene end by 12 bases; junction bases not matched to a gene: 16. The CDR3 length is 16 residues. CDR1 and CDR2 (germline): MNHEY, SMNVEV (reference sequence). Study outcomes and limitations: Authors suggested each seasonal flu vaccination may recruit only limited numbers of new T cells.

A single record per CDR3 protein comes from TCRdb applying MiXCR to the RT-PCR reads. The sample records around 790,000 distinct CDR3 sequences, less than 25% being singletons. As to this clonotype: Its antigen is undetermined.

This sequence was found in a man in his fifties who received an inactivated influenza vaccine. This rearrangement joins TRBV27 to TRBJ2-1; 10 positions agree with TRBD1. This material consisted of PBMCs from blood, taken roughly 5 days after vaccination. CDR3 protein: CASSPPPDRGRFGQFF. In DNA form, the CDR3 reads TGTGCCAGCAGTCCCCCTCCAGACAGGGGGCGATTTGGGCAGTTCTTC.